The 8 T cell receptor beta chains below all came from one sample that was sequenced in a study of cytomegalovirus exposure and HLA in healthy donors. Assay used: immunoSEQ multiplex PCR; TCRdb lists only in-frame clones, some missing. The sample holds under 300,000 clones; about 86% are singletons and the top ten take around 1.2%. Sequenced: PBMCs. The origin of the receptors is a woman in her 30s in good health and CMV-seropositive.

This clone was found once. This chain connects TRBV30 to TRBJ2-7; TRBD2 might be the D (5 bases). V was clipped by 0 bases and J by 0 bases, with 9 bases between them. The V gene's germline CDR1 is GTSNPN and CDR2 SVGIG (reference sequence). The CDR3 is made up of 14 amino acids. CDR3 protein: CAWSVFGLSYEQYF. The CDR3 coding sequence is TGTGCCTGGAGTGTTTTCGGACTCTCCTACGAGCAGTACTTC.

This clone appeared a single time. This sequence joins TRBV10-3 and TRBJ1-5; TRBD1 might be the D (6 bases). The CDR3 consists of 14 residues. V was cut by 9 bases and J by 0 bases, with 12 bases left in between. Germline CDR1 reads ENHRY; CDR2 reads SYGVKD. The CDR3 DNA sequence: TGTGCCATTAGCAGGGGTAATAGCAATCAGCCCCAGCATTTT. It translates to CAISRGNSNQPQHF.

The chain has TRBV30 and TRBJ2-3; no clear D gene. V was shortened by 4 bases and J by 6 bases, with 8 bases between the two germline ends. CDR1 and CDR2 from the germline V gene are GTSNPN and SVGIG (reference sequence). The CDR3 runs 11 residues. The CDR3 loop is CAWTELDTQYF. DNA of the CDR3: TGTGCCTGGACTGAGTTGGATACGCAGTATTTT.

This sequence joins TRBV11-3 and TRBJ2-7; the match to TRBD1 covers 8 bases. Germline CDR1 reads SGHNT; CDR2 reads YENEEA. The CDR3 is 14 amino acids. Trimming cost V 6 bases and J 3 bases; bases outside gene matches: 7. The CDR3 bases are TGTGCCAGCAGTCATGACAGGGGCGGCTACGAGCAGTACTTC. The encoded protein is CASSHDRGGYEQYF.

This clone was seen only a few times. CDR3 sequence (DNA): TGCGCCAGCAGCTTGGCCCAGGGGGCTTATACCGAGCAGTTCTTC. Protein: CASSLAQGAYTEQFF. The rearrangement joins TRBV5-1 to TRBJ2-1; 8 positions match TRBD1. CDR3 length: 15 residues. Germline CDR1 is SGHRS and CDR2 is YFSETQ. With V trimmed by 0 bases and J by 10 bases, 9 bases remained unmatched.

This rearrangement joins TRBV5-1 to TRBJ1-2; 9 nucleotides align to TRBD1. V dropped 0 bases and J dropped 2; count of bases not matched to a gene: 5. This CDR3 is 16 amino acids long. The germline gives CDR1 SGHRS, CDR2 YFSETQ. The DNA of the CDR3 is TGCGCCAGCAGCTTGGGGGACAGGGCGGGGAACTATGGCTACACCTTC. It translates to CASSLGDRAGNYGYTF.

Here the CDR3 reads CASRGPGAGNTIYF. CDR3 DNA sequence: TGTGCCAGCAGGGGACCGGGGGCTGGAAACACCATATATTTT. V gene TRBV27 combines with J gene TRBJ1-3, with D perhaps TRBD1 (5 bases). The CDR3 length is 14 residues. The V and J ends lost 6 bases and 2 bases respectively, with 11 bases between them. Germline CDR1 MNHEY, CDR2 SMNVEV (reference sequence).

The genes are TRBV27 and TRBJ2-7; TRBD1 matches at 7 bases. The trim removed 4 bases at V and 2 bases at J, leaving 8 bases unmatched. CDR1 is MNHEY, CDR2 SMNVEV, per germline (reference sequence). The CDR3 is made up of 15 amino acids. The DNA of the CDR3 is TGTGCCAGCAGTTACCGACAGGGTCCCCCCTACGAGCAGTACTTC. It encodes CASSYRQGPPYEQYF.